Presented here are 21 T cell receptor beta chains from one specimen sequenced in a study of identical twins. MiXCR was run by TCRdb on the 5' RACE reads, yielding one entry per CDR3 protein. Among about 660,000 distinct CDR3 sequences listed, under 9% were seen once. These data were also reused for a study on yellow fever vaccine responses in identical twins.

What was sequenced was PBMCs. These receptors all come from a woman under 30 in good health.

In this sample, this clonotype turned up a few times. J is TRBJ2-7 and V is TRBV7-2, with D perhaps TRBD1 or TRBD2 (6 bases each). The V end was cut by 2 bases, the J end by 5 bases, with 16 bases between. The CDR3 is made up of 15 amino acids. Germline V lookup: CDR1 SGHTA, CDR2 FQGNSA. The CDR3 DNA is TGTGCCAGCAGCTTATACAAGGGGGGACGGGACGAGCAGTACTTC. Amino acid sequence: CASSLYKGGRDEQYF.

In its sample, this clonotype was seen a few times. The V and J genes are TRBV6-1 and TRBJ2-6; no definite D call. Trimming took off 7 bases at V and 0 bases at J, with 7 bases between the two ends. The CDR3 contains 14 residues. CDR1 MNHNS and CDR2 SASEGT come from the germline V gene. The CDR3 sequence is CASTKGSGANVLTF. Written as DNA, the CDR3 is TGTGCCAGCACGAAGGGCTCTGGGGCCAACGTCCTGACTTTC.

V and J are TRBV3-1 and TRBJ1-2; possible D gene TRBD1, 5 bases. Germline-derived CDR1 and CDR2 are LGHDT and YNNKEL (reference sequence). Deletions cut 4 bases from V and 7 bases from J, with 13 bases between. This CDR3 is 13 amino acids long. CDR3 amino acids: CASSPKQTAGYTF. The DNA for the CDR3 is TGTGCCAGCAGCCCAAAGCAGACAGCTGGCTACACCTTC.

This clonotype was detected many times. V and J are TRBV29-1 and TRBJ2-3; perhaps TRBD2 as D (6 bases). Deletions cut 5 bases from V and 9 bases from J, with 18 bases between. Germline-derived CDR1 and CDR2 are SQVTM and ANQGSEA. The CDR3 totals 13 residues. The CDR3 region is CSVSTAGKGTQYF. For the CDR3, the DNA is TGCAGCGTTTCGACGGCGGGGAAGGGGACGCAGTATTTT.

The chain carries TRBV5-1 and TRBJ2-2; maybe TRBD1 (6 bases). The CDR3 covers 19 residues. Trimming pared 0 bases from V and 2 bases from J, leaving 20 bases between. The germline CDR1 and CDR2 sequences are SGHRS and YFSETQ. The chain's CDR3 is CASSLEGPATGVNTGELFF. The CDR3 coding sequence is TGCGCCAGCAGCTTGGAGGGGCCCGCGACAGGTGTTAACACCGGGGAGCTGTTTTTT.

The V and J genes are TRBV6-2 or TRBV6-3 and TRBJ2-7; D may be TRBD1 (6 bases). This CDR3 region has 12 residues. Looked up from germline, CDR1 is MNHEY and CDR2 is SVGEGT. Between the trimmed V and J ends, which lost 10 bases and 1 base, there was a span of 11 bases. The CDR3 coding sequence is TGTGCCACCACAGGGTATTCCTACGAGCAGTACTTC. It specifies CATTGYSYEQYF.

This clonotype has only a few counts. The chain has TRBV24-1 and TRBJ2-7; maybe TRBD1 (5 bases). This CDR3 has 14 residues. The V end lost 5 bases, the J end lost 1 base, and 11 bases lay between the germline ends. Germline V gene data show CDR1 as KGHDR and CDR2 as SFDVKD. For the CDR3, the DNA is TGTGCCACCAGTGCCTGGGGCGGATCCTACGAGCAGTACTTC. Its protein product is CATSAWGGSYEQYF.

The CDR3 region is CASSLAPNRGASGGEQFF. The CDR3, as DNA: TGTGCCAGCAGCTTAGCTCCAAACCGGGGGGCTAGCGGAGGAGAGCAGTTCTTC. This sequence joins TRBV7-6 and TRBJ2-1; tentatively, D is TRBD2 (7 bases). Germline CDR1 reads SGHVS; CDR2 reads FNYEAQ. V was shortened by 0 bases and J by 10 bases, with 25 bases between the two germline ends. The CDR3 loop spans 18 amino acids.

This clonotype came up many times. V gene TRBV14 combines with J gene TRBJ1-1; D gene uncertain. The CDR3 is made up of 14 amino acids. The germline V and J ends were trimmed by 2 bases and 1 base, with 8 bases remaining between them. The germline V gene encodes CDR1 SGHDN and CDR2 FVKESK. The DNA for the CDR3 is TGTGCCAGCAGCCAATTCCCCCGGAACACTGAAGCTTTCTTT. Translation gives CASSQFPRNTEAFF.

This clonotype was seen repeatedly, ten times or more. V and J are TRBV12-3 or TRBV12-4 and TRBJ2-7, with D perhaps TRBD1 (6 bases). The CDR3 is 12 amino acids. V lost 5 bases and J 9 bases, leaving 14 bases between the germline ends. The CDR3 DNA is TGTGCCAGCAGTCCCACAGGGATCGGGCAGTACTTC. As protein: CASSPTGIGQYF.

The DNA for the CDR3 is TGTGCCAGCAGCTTAGACCTTCTAGCGGGAGGGCCGGTCACCGGGGAGCTGTTTTTT. The encoded protein is CASSLDLLAGGPVTGELFF. V is TRBV11-2 and J is TRBJ2-2; 12 bases align to TRBD2. V was pared by 0 bases and J by 4 bases, with 9 bases of the junction left unmatched. The CDR3 has 19 residues. CDR1 is SGHAT and CDR2 is FQNNGV in the germline V gene.

A few counts support this clonotype. This chain connects TRBV20-1 to TRBJ2-5; D tentatively reads TRBD1 or TRBD2 (5 bases each). CDR1 and CDR2 from the germline V gene are DFQATT and SNEGSKA (reference sequence). The CDR3 loop spans 15 amino acids. The germline V and J ends were trimmed by 0 bases and 2 bases, with 13 bases remaining between them. Here the CDR3 DNA reads TGCAGTGCTAGAGATTTCGGGACGATGCAAGAGACCCAGTACTTC. This gives the protein CSARDFGTMQETQYF.

The sample holds a few counts of this clonotype. The chain employs TRBV5-6 and TRBJ2-1; D may match TRBD1 or TRBD2 (5 bases each). The CDR3 is 16 amino acids. V lost 3 bases to trimming and J lost 8 bases, with 21 bases between them. The germline CDR1 and CDR2 sequences are SGHDT and YYEEEE. Written as DNA, the CDR3 is TGTGCCAGCAGCTCCTCGTGGGACGTAGCCGTCCATGAGCAGTTCTTC. It is translated as CASSSSWDVAVHEQFF.

This chain connects TRBV12-3 or TRBV12-4 to TRBJ1-1, with D possibly TRBD1 on 6 matching bases. V was pared by 6 bases and J by 3 bases, with 20 bases between. The CDR3 has 16 residues. CDR3 nucleotides: TGTGCCAGCAGACTCGGGGGGCGAGGGGTCGACACTGAAGCTTTCTTT. Its protein is CASRLGGRGVDTEAFF.

The V call is TRBV5-1, the J call TRBJ2-3, with TRBD2 matching 10 bases. The CDR3 sequence is 17 residues long. Per the germline V gene, CDR1 is SGHRS and CDR2 is YFSETQ. J lost 2 bases, V lost 0 bases, and 6 bases had no gene match. The CDR3 coding sequence is TGCGCCAGCAGCTTGGGTCCTAGCGGGGGCCCCACAGATACGCAGTATTTT. Amino acids: CASSLGPSGGPTDTQYF.

This clonotype was detected many times. This rearrangement joins TRBV7-2 to TRBJ1-1, with D tentatively TRBD1 (5 bases). The length of the CDR3 is 13 residues. V was cut by 2 bases and J by 6 bases, with 10 bases left in between. CDR1 and CDR2 (germline): SGHTA, FQGNSA. CDR3: CASSLQGAAEAFF. CDR3 in DNA: TGTGCCAGCAGCTTACAGGGTGCAGCTGAAGCTTTCTTT.

This rearrangement joins TRBV7-2 to TRBJ2-3; no clear D. V shed 4 bases and J shed 6 bases, with 14 bases lying between them. This CDR3 is built from 14 residues. Germline V gene lookup returns CDR1 SGHTA and CDR2 FQGNSA. CDR3 amino acids: CASSSPVGSDTQYF. In nucleotides, the CDR3 is TGTGCCAGCAGCTCCCCAGTGGGCAGCGATACGCAGTATTTT. Full variable domain (rest looked up from reference TRBV7-2 and TRBJ2-3): GAGVSQSPSNKVTEKGKDVELRCDPISGHTALYWYRQSLGQGLEFLIYFQGNSAPDKSGLPSDRFSAERTGGSVSTLTIQRTQQEDSAVYLCASSSPVGSDTQYFGPGTRLTVL.

This clonotype was observed a few times. The genes are TRBV20-1 and TRBJ2-6; D might be TRBD1 (5 bases). Germline CDR1 DFQATT, CDR2 SNEGSKA (reference sequence). The V and J ends lost 4 bases and 0 bases respectively, with 7 bases between them. The CDR3 is 14 amino acids. CDR3 in DNA: TGCAGTGCTAATACAGGCTCTGGGGCCAACGTCCTGACTTTC. It yields the protein CSANTGSGANVLTF.

J is TRBJ2-2 and V is TRBV7-3; 8 bases line up with TRBD2. CDR1 is SGHTA, CDR2 FQGTGA, per germline. Unmatched junction bases numbered 14, after V lost 5 bases and J lost 6 bases. This CDR3 spans 17 amino acids. CDR3 nucleotide sequence: TGTGCCAGCAGCCCCGAGGGCGGGGGGCTTTATCCCGGGGAGCTGTTTTTT. This sequence encodes CASSPEGGGLYPGELFF.

This clonotype was counted between two and nine times. This rearrangement joins TRBV2 to TRBJ2-5; 10 bases align to TRBD2. The V segment lost 6 bases and the J segment 2 bases; nucleotides outside the gene matches: 12. The CDR3 runs 17 residues. The germline V gene has CDR1 SNHLY and CDR2 FYNNEI. The CDR3 nucleotides are TGTGCCAGCAGCAGGGCTAGCGGGAGATGGGGGCAAGAGACCCAGTACTTC. Encoded protein: CASSRASGRWGQETQYF.

This clonotype was recorded at least ten times. The CDR3 DNA follows: TGTGCCAGCAGCCGCACAGGGATTGGGTACACAGATACGCAGTATTTT. Protein: CASSRTGIGYTDTQYF. The chain carries TRBV6-1 and TRBJ2-3; TRBD1 might be the D (6 bases). V was pared by 6 bases and J by 2 bases, with 18 bases between. There are 16 residues in the CDR3. Germline V lookup: CDR1 MNHNS, CDR2 SASEGT.